The sequence of this T cell receptor (beta chain) was determined in a study of vaccination and CD4 T cells after COVID-19. Germline trimming cut 10 bases from V and 5 bases from J; bases unmatched to any gene: 10. This CDR3 has 13 residues. Per the germline V gene, CDR1 is ENHRY and CDR2 is SYGVKD. Researchers used the Oncomine TCR Beta short-read assay to sequence DNA from cultured CD4+ T cells. Investigators isolated genomic DNA from cultured CD4+ T cells. TCRdb analysed the PCR reads with MiXCR anew, one entry per CDR3 protein. Among several thousand distinct CDR3 sequences listed, about 64% were seen once. Described treatment: roughly nine-day PBMC culture with coronavirus spike peptide pools or control peptides (ViraFEST assay). In this sample, this clonotype is hyperexpanded. Its antigen is currently unknown.

The TCR comes from a human donor who had recovered from COVID-19. Sequencing input: CD4+ T cells from blood, cultured in vitro. This sequence joins TRBV10-3 and TRBJ2-5, with 7 positions matching TRBD1. CDR3 nucleotides: TGTGCCACCCAGACAGGGTTTGGGGAGACCCAGTACTTC. Encoded protein: CATQTGFGETQYF.